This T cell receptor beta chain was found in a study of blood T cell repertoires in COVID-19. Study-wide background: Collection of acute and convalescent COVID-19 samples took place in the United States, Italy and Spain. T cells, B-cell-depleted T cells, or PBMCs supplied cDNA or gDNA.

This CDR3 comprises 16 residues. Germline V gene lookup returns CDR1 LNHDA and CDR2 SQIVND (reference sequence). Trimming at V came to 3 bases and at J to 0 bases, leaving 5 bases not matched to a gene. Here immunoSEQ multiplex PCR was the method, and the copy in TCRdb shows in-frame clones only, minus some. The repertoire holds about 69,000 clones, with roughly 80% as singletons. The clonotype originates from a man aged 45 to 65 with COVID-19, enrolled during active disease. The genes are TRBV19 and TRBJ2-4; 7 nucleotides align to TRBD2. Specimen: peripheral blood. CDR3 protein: CASSMGGFQAKNIQYF. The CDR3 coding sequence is TGTGCCAGTAGTATGGGGGGGTTCCAAGCCAAAAACATTCAGTACTTC.